This entry lists 22 T cell receptor beta chains sequenced from one sample in a study of human T cells and chemical hapten exposure. TCRdb independently ran MiXCR on the RACE reads; one entry per CDR3 protein. The sample yields roughly 380,000 distinct CDR3 sequences, just under 6.5% seen once. Noted time point: patch test 2, 6 weeks after DPC sensitization. Treatment reported: therapeutic diphenylcyclopropenone sensitization with weekly scalp DPC. Sequencing was performed on whole blood, taken in connection with sensitization to the hapten diphenylcyclopropenone (DPC). These receptors were taken from a woman aged 18 to 35 with alopecia areata. Some clones in this sample may be carry-over from other donors' samples.

This clonotype was observed many times. The V call is TRBV7-8, the J call TRBJ2-5; either TRBD1 or TRBD2 may fit D (5 bases each). Trimming left V 3 bases short and J 5 bases short, with 10 bases between. Germline CDR1 reads SGHVS; CDR2 reads FQNEAQ. This CDR3 has 13 residues. The CDR3 DNA follows: TGTGCCAGCAGCTTGGGGGTTGGGGAGACCCAGTACTTC. It is translated as CASSLGVGETQYF.

This clonotype was detected many times. This chain uses TRBV6-1 with TRBJ1-1; weak D call: TRBD1 (5 bases). V shed 6 bases and J shed 2 bases, with 28 bases lying between them. CDR1 is MNHNS and CDR2 is SASEGT in the germline V gene. The CDR3 has 19 amino acids. The CDR3 bases are TGTGCCAGCAGGTTCCCCTGGGGGTCCCCCCCAATGGGCAACACTGAAGCTTTCTTT. Protein: CASRFPWGSPPMGNTEAFF.

The V gene is TRBV7-3, the J gene TRBJ1-6, with D possibly matching TRBD1 (5 bases). CDR1 is SGHTA and CDR2 is FQGTGA in the germline V gene. Deletions cut 5 bases from V and 10 bases from J, with 18 bases between. This CDR3 contains 15 residues. CDR3 sequence: CASSHGATPRSPLHF. CDR3 nucleotides: TGTGCCAGCAGCCACGGGGCCACCCCTCGCTCACCCCTCCACTTT.

The sample holds a few counts of this clonotype. The chain carries TRBV7-3 and TRBJ2-5, with 7 bases aligning to TRBD1. This CDR3 comprises 13 residues. Germline CDR1 is SGHTA and CDR2 is FQGTGA. V lost 5 bases and J lost 5; bases outside the gene matches: 5. CDR3 nucleotide sequence: TGTGCCAGCAGCAGGGACAGTACTGAGACCCAGTACTTC. Translating gives CASSRDSTETQYF.

This chain connects TRBV20-1 to TRBJ1-2; no definite D call. CDR3 length: 13 amino acids. From germline, CDR1 is DFQATT and CDR2 SNEGSKA (reference sequence). The V and J ends lost 5 bases and 1 base respectively, with 11 bases between them. The DNA for the CDR3 is TGCAGTGCTCGTGTGCACATTAACTATGGCTACACCTTC. Protein: CSARVHINYGYTF.

This clonotype was recorded a few times. CDR3 sequence: CASSRAGATDTQYF. DNA for the CDR3: TGTGCCAGCTCACGGGCGGGGGCGACAGATACGCAGTATTTT. This chain links TRBV18 with TRBJ2-3; TRBD2 is a possible D gene (7 bases). Germline V gene lookup returns CDR1 KGHSH and CDR2 LQKENI. CDR3 length: 14 residues. V was trimmed by 4 bases and J by 3 bases, leaving 11 bases between them.

The genes are TRBV15 and TRBJ2-7; 11 bases line up with TRBD1. The germline V gene encodes CDR1 LNHNV and CDR2 YYDKDF (reference sequence). V shed 2 bases and J 3 bases; nucleotides not matched to a gene: 6. This CDR3 contains 16 residues. CDR3 sequence (DNA): TGTGCCACCAGCAGAAGGATGGGACAGGGGGACTACGAGCAGTACTTC. Translating it yields CATSRRMGQGDYEQYF.

Ten or more counts support this clonotype. The CDR3 loop reads CASSLDGGSRGLANYGYTF. In DNA form, the CDR3 reads TGTGCCAGCAGCTTAGATGGGGGTTCCAGGGGCCTAGCTAACTATGGCTACACCTTC. The chain employs TRBV11-2 and TRBJ1-2, with TRBD1 as a possible D gene (6 bases). V lost 0 bases and J 0 bases, leaving 20 bases between the germline ends. Germline V lookup: CDR1 SGHAT, CDR2 FQNNGV. The CDR3 is 19 residues long.

This clonotype was seen ten or more times. The chain uses TRBV18 and TRBJ2-2; 7 nucleotides line up with TRBD1. The V and J ends lost 6 bases and 13 bases, in that order; junction bases with no gene match: 5. From germline, CDR1 is KGHSH and CDR2 LQKENI. The length of the CDR3 is 11 residues. Here the CDR3 reads CASSGTAALFF. In DNA form, the CDR3 reads TGTGCCAGCTCCGGGACAGCGGCGCTGTTTTTT.

This clonotype has at least ten counts. V usage is TRBV7-9 and J usage is TRBJ1-1, with D uncertain. The CDR3 length is 10 residues. V was trimmed by 2 bases and J by 6 bases, leaving 1 base between them. The V gene's germline CDR1 is SEHNR and CDR2 FQNEAQ (reference sequence). The CDR3 sequence is CASSLPEAFF. In DNA form, the CDR3 reads TGTGCCAGCAGCTTACCTGAAGCTTTCTTT.

This clonotype came up a few times. The V call is TRBV29-1, the J call TRBJ2-4; D tentatively fits TRBD1 or TRBD2 (5 bases each). The V gene's germline CDR1 is SQVTM and CDR2 ANQGSEA. This CDR3 spans 12 amino acids. With 4 bases removed from V and 5 bases from J, the gap between germline ends came to 9 bases. The CDR3 spells CSVALGENIQYF. The CDR3 nucleotides read TGCAGCGTTGCCCTGGGGGAAAACATTCAGTACTTC.

About this clonotype itself: With a much larger clone just one base away, this may be a read error. This chain connects TRBV5-1 to TRBJ1-2, with 9 bases matching TRBD1. V trimming: 7 bases; J trimming: 3 bases; junction bases outside the gene matches: 16. The CDR3 covers 17 residues. The germline CDR1 and CDR2 sequences are SGHRS and YFSETQ. DNA for the CDR3: TGCGCCAGCGGCCGGACGAGGACAGGGGACGGCGACTATGGCTACACCTTC. Residues: CASGRTRTGDGDYGYTF.

The rearrangement uses TRBV4-2 and TRBJ1-6, with a weak D call TRBD1 (6 bases). Trimming pared 1 base from V and 6 bases from J, leaving 22 bases between. CDR1 is LGHNA, CDR2 YNFKEQ, per germline. The CDR3 length is 19 residues. The CDR3 is CASSQGAGVFEDRNSPLHF. In DNA, the CDR3 is TGTGCCAGCAGCCAAGGAGCAGGGGTGTTTGAAGATCGTAATTCACCCCTCCACTTT.

In this sample, this clonotype turned up a few times. V gene TRBV4-2 combines with J gene TRBJ2-3; maybe TRBD1 (6 bases). CDR1 LGHNA and CDR2 YNFKEQ come from the germline V gene. The CDR3 runs 16 residues. V lost 0 bases and J 4 bases, leaving 14 bases between the germline ends. CDR3 DNA sequence: TGTGCCAGCAGCCAAGATGTTAGCAGGGGCGCAGATACGCAGTATTTT. This codes for CASSQDVSRGADTQYF.

This clonotype was seen at least ten times. The chain's CDR3 is CASSPFSGVTNQPQHF. CDR3 nucleotide sequence: TGCGCCAGCAGCCCATTCTCAGGGGTGACGAATCAGCCCCAGCATTTT. The chain carries TRBV4-1 and TRBJ1-5; D is possibly TRBD1 (6 bases). Trimming shortened V by 4 bases and J by 4 bases, and 17 bases separated the two germline ends. The CDR3 totals 16 residues. Germline V CDR1 and CDR2: MGHRA, YSYEKL.

This clonotype was detected many times. The chain is built from TRBV6-2 or TRBV6-3 and TRBJ2-3; D gene unclear. The CDR3 is made up of 12 amino acids. Germline CDR1 is MNHEY and CDR2 is SVGEGT. V gave up 6 bases and J gave up 4 bases, with 8 bases separating them. The CDR3 nucleotides are TGTGCCAGCAGGAGGACCCCAGATACGCAGTATTTT. Protein product: CASRRTPDTQYF.

This clonotype was seen ten or more times. The V gene is TRBV7-9, the J gene TRBJ2-1; no clear D gene. Germline V gene sequence: CDR1 SEHNR, CDR2 FQNEAQ (reference sequence). The V end was cut by 0 bases, the J end by 5 bases, with 11 bases between. The CDR3 contains 15 residues. DNA for the CDR3: TGTGCCAGCAGCTTAGCGAACATTGGAGACAATGAGCAGTTCTTC. Translation: CASSLANIGDNEQFF.

Ten or more counts support this clonotype. This chain connects TRBV20-1 to TRBJ2-5, with 11 bases fitting TRBD2. The CDR3 contains 21 residues. J gave up 2 bases and V 3 bases, and 23 bases lay outside the gene matches. CDR1 is DFQATT, CDR2 SNEGSKA, per germline (reference sequence). Here the CDR3 reads CSARLSSGGPHTSGIQETQYF. CDR3 nucleotides: TGCAGTGCTAGGTTGTCTAGCGGGGGGCCCCATACGTCTGGGATTCAAGAGACCCAGTACTTC.

In this sample, this clonotype turned up many times. This sequence joins TRBV4-2 and TRBJ1-1; D is unresolved. The CDR3 contains 14 residues. Germline-derived CDR1 and CDR2 are LGHNA and YNFKEQ. V lost 4 bases to trimming and J lost 4 bases, with 13 bases between them. CDR3 sequence reads: CASSPSEERTEAFF. The CDR3 DNA is TGTGCCAGCAGCCCCAGCGAGGAGCGCACTGAAGCTTTCTTT.

This clonotype has ten or more counts. This chain joins TRBV29-1 and TRBJ1-2; D gene uncertain. V was trimmed by 4 bases and J by 1 base, leaving 7 bases between them. There are 12 residues in the CDR3. Germline lookup yields CDR1 SQVTM and CDR2 ANQGSEA. The CDR3 DNA is TGCAGCGTTGGTGGAGTTAACTATGGCTACACCTTC. It translates to CSVGGVNYGYTF.

This clonotype was detected ten times or more. The chain employs TRBV3-1 and TRBJ1-1; perhaps TRBD1 as D (6 bases). Trimming removed 4 bases from V and 8 bases from J, with 14 bases in between. There are 13 residues in the CDR3. Germline assignment: CDR1 LGHDT and CDR2 YNNKEL (reference sequence). In DNA form, the CDR3 reads TGTGCCAGCAGCCTTACGACAGGCCGCGAAGCTTTCTTT. Protein product: CASSLTTGREAFF.

The CDR3 DNA reads TGTGCCAGCAGGACTAGCTGGCTAGCGGTCGGGGATGGGGAGCAGTACTTC. This sequence encodes CASRTSWLAVGDGEQYF. The chain carries TRBV21-1 and TRBJ2-7; the D call TRBD2 from the table was never checked on the DNA. TRBV21-1 has pseudogene status. The CDR3 is 17 residues long.